The 27 T cell receptor beta chains below were found in one sample sequenced in a study of cytomegalovirus exposure and HLA in healthy donors. The PCR was carried out with 60 Vbeta primers and 13 Jbeta primers. The data were produced by immunoSEQ multiplex PCR, yet TCRdb's version contains in-frame clones alone and is incomplete. The table includes fewer than 200,000 clones, around 72% detected once. Sequencing was carried out using PBMCs. All receptors derive from a man in his fifties in good health and CMV-seronegative.

CDR3 amino acids: CASSEFGRNTEAFF. Written as DNA, the CDR3 is TGCGCCAGCAGTGAGTTCGGGAGGAACACTGAAGCTTTCTTT. The chain is built from TRBV10-2 and TRBJ1-1; D is uncertain. The V gene lost 1 base and the J gene lost 1 base, with 7 bases spanning the gap. Per germline, CDR1 WSHSY and CDR2 SAAADI. This CDR3 comprises 14 residues.

This clone turned up a few times. J is TRBJ2-5 and V is TRBV5-1, with 9 bases matching TRBD1. V lost 4 bases to trimming and J lost 0 bases; unmatched junction nucleotides: 7. CDR1 SGHRS and CDR2 YFSETQ come from the germline V gene. The CDR3 contains 16 residues. CDR3 residues: CASSAKTGGNQETQYF. The CDR3 nucleotides are TGCGCCAGCAGCGCCAAGACAGGGGGTAACCAAGAGACCCAGTACTTC.

This chain joins TRBV6-6 and TRBJ2-5; 7 bases are shared with TRBD1. The end of the DNA fits TRBJ2-7 better, so the J call may be wrong. Germline CDR1 MNHNY, CDR2 SVGAGI (reference sequence). The CDR3 spans 14 residues. Written as DNA, the CDR3 is TGTGCCAGCAGCTGGGACAGCCGCTCCTACGAGCAGTACTTC. It codes for CASSWDSRSYEQYF.

The chain carries TRBV6-6 and TRBJ2-7, with D hard to call. The CDR3 has 15 amino acids. CDR1 and CDR2 from the germline V gene are MNHNY and SVGAGI (reference sequence). The ends were cut back, 0 bases at V and 2 bases at J, with 11 bases in the middle. CDR3 loop: CASSYSLHMAYEQYF. The DNA for the CDR3 is TGTGCCAGCAGTTACTCGTTACACATGGCCTACGAGCAGTACTTC.

The CDR3 region is CSAPDRAGYTF. The CDR3 bases are TGCAGTGCTCCGGACAGGGCGGGCTACACCTTC. The V gene is TRBV20-1, the J gene TRBJ1-2; 8 bases are shared with TRBD1. Trimming removed 5 bases from V and 8 bases from J; junction bases left unmatched: 4. The CDR3 has 11 amino acids. Germline CDR1 reads DFQATT; CDR2 reads SNEGSKA (reference sequence).

This chain joins TRBV7-8 and TRBJ1-1; D ambiguous. Germline V gene data show CDR1 as SGHVS and CDR2 as FQNEAQ. V shed 3 bases and J shed 10 bases, with 15 bases lying between them. CDR3 length: 13 residues. The DNA of the CDR3 is TGTGCCAGCAGCTTTTATTCTACGGCGGGAGCTTTCTTT. Protein product: CASSFYSTAGAFF.

J is TRBJ1-2 and V is TRBV28; D unresolved. CDR3 length equals 11 residues. Trimming removed 4 bases from V and 2 bases from J, with 2 bases in between. CDR1 is MDHEN and CDR2 is SYDVKM in the germline V gene. CDR3 sequence reads: CASSSNYGYTF. CDR3 nucleotides: TGTGCCAGCAGTTCGAACTATGGCTACACCTTC.

The V gene is TRBV5-1, the J gene TRBJ1-6, with 8 bases identical to TRBD1. V lost 3 bases, J lost 7 bases, and 3 bases stayed unmatched. The germline gives CDR1 SGHRS, CDR2 YFSETQ. There are 14 residues in the CDR3. CDR3: CASSSDRENSPLHF. The CDR3 DNA is TGCGCCAGCAGCTCGGACAGGGAGAATTCACCCCTCCACTTT.

The V call is TRBV5-1, the J call TRBJ2-5; 7 nucleotides line up with TRBD2. Germline assignment: CDR1 SGHRS and CDR2 YFSETQ. The CDR3 runs 15 residues. V trimming: 4 bases; J trimming: 2 bases; junction bases outside the gene matches: 8. The CDR3 spells CASSGGTKVQETQYF. The CDR3 nucleotides are TGCGCCAGCAGCGGCGGGACTAAGGTACAAGAGACCCAGTACTTC.

The J gene is TRBJ1-2, the V gene TRBV19; 9 nucleotides align to TRBD1. J was trimmed by 6 bases and V by 6 bases; bases with no gene match: 8. This CDR3 spans 14 amino acids. In germline, CDR1 is LNHDA, CDR2 SQIVND (reference sequence). CDR3 loop: CASSPWTGEDGYTF. DNA for the CDR3: TGTGCCAGTAGCCCATGGACAGGGGAAGATGGCTACACCTTC.

The chain carries TRBV7-3 and TRBJ2-7; 7 nucleotides align to TRBD1. After removal of 1 base from V and 4 bases from J, the junction contained 7 bases not matched to a gene. The CDR3 loop spans 15 amino acids. CDR1 is SGHTA and CDR2 is FQGTGA in the germline V gene. CDR3 DNA sequence: TGTGCCAGCAGCTTAAATGCAGGGGGTTCTTACGAGCAGTACTTC. Residues: CASSLNAGGSYEQYF.

CDR3 sequence (DNA): TGTGCCAGCAGCCTCCAGCCGACACTGGCCTACGAGCAGTACTTC. Translation: CASSLQPTLAYEQYF. The V gene is TRBV7-2, the J gene TRBJ2-7, with D hard to call. Germline lookup yields CDR1 SGHTA and CDR2 FQGNSA. The V end was cut by 5 bases, the J end by 2 bases, with 16 bases between. This CDR3 comprises 15 residues.

The CDR3 bases are TGTGCCAGCAGTAGACAGGGGGCTGGCAATGAGCAGTTCTTC. It codes for CASSRQGAGNEQFF. This chain uses TRBV25-1 with TRBJ2-1, with 10 bases fitting TRBD1. This CDR3 spans 14 amino acids. V lost 5 bases to trimming and J lost 6 bases; unmatched junction nucleotides: 4. Germline values: CDR1 MGHDK, CDR2 SYGVNS.

This clone was seen a single time. V gene TRBV5-1 combines with J gene TRBJ1-2; 9 bases are shared with TRBD1. Germline V gene sequence: CDR1 SGHRS, CDR2 YFSETQ. J was trimmed by 8 bases and V by 2 bases; bases with no gene match: 7. The CDR3 length is 14 residues. The CDR3 protein is CASSFGTGPEGYTF. CDR3 nucleotides: TGCGCCAGCAGCTTCGGGACAGGGCCGGAGGGCTACACCTTC.

This clone has only one observation. The V call is TRBV19, the J call TRBJ2-2, with D tentatively TRBD1 (6 bases). The germline V gene has CDR1 LNHDA and CDR2 SQIVND (reference sequence). The germline V and J ends were trimmed by 6 bases and 3 bases, with 11 bases remaining between them. The CDR3 extends over 14 amino acids. CDR3 bases: TGTGCCAGTAGCTACAGGGTCGACACCGGGGAGCTGTTTTTT. It translates to CASSYRVDTGELFF.

V is TRBV10-3 and J is TRBJ1-1; D perhaps matches TRBD1 (6 bases). The V and J ends lost 2 bases and 1 base respectively, with 11 bases between them. The CDR3 spans 15 residues. Germline assignment: CDR1 ENHRY and CDR2 SYGVKD. The CDR3: CAISEGGEGNTEAFF. DNA of the CDR3: TGTGCCATCAGTGAGGGGGGCGAGGGGAACACTGAAGCTTTCTTT.

The chain employs TRBV6-1 and TRBJ2-5; tentative D call: TRBD1 (6 bases). The germline V gene encodes CDR1 MNHNS and CDR2 SASEGT. Deletions cut 6 bases from V and 2 bases from J, with 10 bases between. The CDR3 covers 13 residues. For the CDR3, the DNA is TGTGCCAGCAGAGGGACACCACAAGAGACCCAGTACTTC. Its translation: CASRGTPQETQYF.

This chain connects TRBV15 to TRBJ2-5; 9 nucleotides line up with TRBD2. Unmatched junction bases numbered 6, after V lost 3 bases and J lost 1 base. Germline lookup yields CDR1 LNHNV and CDR2 YYDKDF (reference sequence). The CDR3 length is 16 residues. In DNA form, the CDR3 reads TGTGCCACCAGCAGGGGGCGCGGGAGGGTCCAAGAGACCCAGTACTTC. Amino acid sequence: CATSRGRGRVQETQYF.

For this clone: In the same sample, other DNA sequences code for this CDR3. The chain employs TRBV10-3 and TRBJ1-1; D gene unclear. This CDR3 spans 14 amino acids. Trimming shortened V by 2 bases and J by 1 base, and 8 bases separated the two germline ends. From germline, CDR1 is ENHRY and CDR2 SYGVKD. The CDR3 sequence: CAISERQENTEAFF. The CDR3, as DNA: TGTGCCATCAGTGAGCGGCAGGAGAACACTGAAGCTTTCTTT.

The chain employs TRBV19 and TRBJ1-5; D is unresolved. The CDR3 has 14 residues. V was trimmed by 7 bases and J by 1 base, leaving 11 bases between them. The germline CDR1 and CDR2 sequences are LNHDA and SQIVND (reference sequence). The CDR3 sequence is CASTGGRSNQPQHF. The CDR3, as DNA: TGTGCCAGTACCGGAGGGAGAAGCAATCAGCCCCAGCATTTT.

The chain uses TRBV4-1 and TRBJ1-1, with D perhaps TRBD1 (5 bases). V was shortened by 4 bases and J by 10 bases, with 13 bases between the two germline ends. Germline CDR1 MGHRA, CDR2 YSYEKL. The CDR3 loop spans 12 amino acids. CDR3 loop: CASSPGGVGAFF. CDR3 DNA: TGCGCCAGCAGCCCCGGGGGGGTAGGAGCTTTCTTT.

The chain employs TRBV5-7 and TRBJ1-1; possibly TRBD1 for D (6 bases). TRBV5-7 belongs to the ORF category, with a function that is uncertain. Trimming left V 9 bases short and J 1 base short, with 10 bases between. The CDR3 contains 12 residues. This CDR3 reads CATTDRNTEAFF. The DNA for the CDR3 is TGTGCCACTACGGACAGGAACACTGAAGCTTTCTTT.

The genes are TRBV5-1 and TRBJ1-4; 10 bases align to TRBD1. This CDR3 region has 16 residues. V was clipped by 3 bases and J by 6 bases; unmatched bases: 8. Germline CDR1 reads SGHRS; CDR2 reads YFSETQ. The chain's CDR3 is CASSSSGQGWDEKLFF. The DNA of the CDR3 is TGCGCCAGCAGCTCCTCGGGACAGGGGTGGGATGAAAAACTGTTTTTT.

This clone was detected a few times. V is TRBV6-6 and J is TRBJ2-7; possibly TRBD2 for D (5 bases). Trimming removed 8 bases at V and 7 bases at J, with 15 bases between. The CDR3 is 12 amino acids. CDR1 is MNHNY and CDR2 is SVGAGI in the germline V gene (reference sequence). As DNA, the CDR3 is TGTGCCAGCGGGAGAGGGTTGGGTGAGCAGTACTTC. This sequence encodes CASGRGLGEQYF.

This chain uses TRBV5-6 with TRBJ1-3, with D possibly being TRBD1 (6 bases). Deletions cut 1 base from V and 0 bases from J, with 11 bases between. Germline CDR1 is SGHDT and CDR2 is YYEEEE. CDR3 length: 16 residues. DNA of the CDR3: TGTGCCAGCAGCTTGCGGGGGGCCCACTCTGGAAACACCATATATTTT. Protein product: CASSLRGAHSGNTIYF.

V usage is TRBV5-1 and J usage is TRBJ1-4; 7 nucleotides agree with TRBD1. The CDR3 contains 14 residues. Germline V gene data show CDR1 as SGHRS and CDR2 as YFSETQ. J lost 7 bases, V lost 0 bases, and 3 bases had no gene match. The CDR3 DNA reads TGCGCCAGCAGCTTGGAGGGGGCGGCTGAAAAACTGTTTTTT. It yields the protein CASSLEGAAEKLFF.

This chain connects TRBV10-2 to TRBJ1-1, with D maybe TRBD1 (5 bases). Germline lookup yields CDR1 WSHSY and CDR2 SAAADI. V lost 6 bases and J lost 3, with 14 bases in between. The CDR3 is 14 amino acids. The CDR3 DNA is TGCGCCAGCAGCTTGTGGGGGGACGACACTGAAGCTTTCTTT. Translating it yields CASSLWGDDTEAFF.